The 10 T cell receptor beta chains listed next were all sequenced from one sample in a study of OX40 agonist ivuxolimab in advanced cancers. Profiling relied on immunoSEQ multiplex PCR, and the TCRdb table lists in-frame clones only, not all of them. The repertoire holds 100,000 to 120,000 clones, around 90% seen once, with less than 0.3% in the top ten. The sample in question was CD4+ or CD8+ T cells sorted from blood, obtained in a trial of the OX40 agonist ivuxolimab. All receptors derive from an adult with an advanced solid tumor such as melanoma, head and neck, liver or kidney cancer.

This rearrangement joins TRBV7-9 to TRBJ1-2; D may be TRBD1 (6 bases). The germline V gene encodes CDR1 SEHNR and CDR2 FQNEAQ (reference sequence). The CDR3 runs to 13 residues. The V and J ends lost 0 bases and 7 bases respectively, with 9 bases between them. CDR3 sequence: CASSLAGGSGYTF. The CDR3 nucleotides are TGTGCCAGCAGCTTAGCGGGGGGCTCTGGCTACACCTTC.

The J gene is TRBJ2-5, the V gene TRBV7-6; D gene ambiguous. Germline CDR1 reads SGHVS; CDR2 reads FNYEAQ. V was clipped by 4 bases and J by 2 bases, with 8 bases between them. The CDR3 length is 13 residues. The DNA for the CDR3 is TGTGCCAGCAGCTCCCGGGTGCAAGAGACCCAGTACTTC. Amino acid sequence: CASSSRVQETQYF.

As for this clone: This CDR3 is also generated by other DNA sequences in the sample. The chain recombines TRBV19 with TRBJ1-1, with D uncertain. V lost 1 base and J lost 0, with 6 bases in between. CDR1 LNHDA and CDR2 SQIVND come from the germline V gene (reference sequence). CDR3 length: 14 amino acids. The CDR3 loop reads CASSIGQLNTEAFF. DNA of the CDR3: TGTGCCAGTAGTATAGGTCAGTTGAACACTGAAGCTTTCTTT. The variable domain in full, completed from reference TRBV19 and TRBJ1-1, reads DGGITQSPKYLFRKEGQNVTLSCEQNLNHDAMYWYRQDPGQGLRLIYYSQIVNDFQKGDIAEGYSVSREKKESFPLTVTSAQKNPTAFYLCASSIGQLNTEAFFGQGTRLTVV.

The chain combines TRBV11-2 with TRBJ2-1, with D unclear. The CDR3 length is 14 residues. V gave up 11 bases and J gave up 1 base, with 15 bases separating them. Per germline, CDR1 SGHAT and CDR2 FQNNGV. Here the CDR3 reads CAASRGQSYNEQFF. CDR3 nucleotides: TGTGCCGCCTCTCGAGGCCAGTCCTACAATGAGCAGTTCTTC.

This clone was counted between two and nine times. V and J are TRBV30 and TRBJ1-4; maybe TRBD1 (6 bases). V was cut by 3 bases and J by 2 bases, with 19 bases left in between. Germline loops: CDR1 GTSNPN, CDR2 SVGIG (reference sequence). The CDR3 has 17 residues. CDR3 DNA sequence: TGTGCCTGGAGCTACGGGGGGCGGCAAAGGACTAATGAAAAACTGTTTTTT. Protein: CAWSYGGRQRTNEKLFF.

The rearrangement joins TRBV16 to TRBJ1-2; TRBD1 agrees at 7 bases. Germline V gene sequence: CDR1 KGHSY, CDR2 FQNENV. This CDR3 has 14 residues. J gave up 4 bases and V 0 bases, and 2 bases lay outside the gene matches. The CDR3 protein is CASSQSDRLYGYTF. In DNA form, the CDR3 reads TGTGCCAGCAGCCAATCGGACAGGCTCTATGGCTACACCTTC.

The chain recombines TRBV7-5 with TRBJ2-3. TRBV7-5 is a pseudogene. This CDR3 spans 17 amino acids. DNA for the CDR3: TGTGCCAGAAGCTTAGCGAGATTCTGGAACCAACTCGATACGCAGTATTTT. It specifies CARSLARFWNQLDTQYF.

The CDR3 bases are TGCGCCAGCAGCTTGGGAGGGGCTCTCACAGATACGCAGTATTTT. It specifies CASSLGGALTDTQYF. V and J are TRBV5-1 and TRBJ2-3; D may correspond to TRBD1 or TRBD2 (5 bases each). CDR1 and CDR2 (germline): SGHRS, YFSETQ. The CDR3 runs to 15 residues. V shed 0 bases and J shed 2 bases, with 10 bases lying between them.

The chain couples TRBV11-2 to TRBJ2-3; 11 nucleotides agree with TRBD2. Germline trimming cut 3 bases from V and 4 bases from J; bases unmatched to any gene: 3. Germline CDR1 reads SGHAT; CDR2 reads FQNNGV. The CDR3 is 15 amino acids. The CDR3 coding sequence is TGTGCCAGCAGCTTCGTGGGACTAGCGGCAGATACGCAGTATTTT. This translates into CASSFVGLAADTQYF.

The table lists this clone with a count of one. The rearrangement joins TRBV10-3 to TRBJ2-5; TRBD1 matches at 9 bases. CDR1 and CDR2 from the germline V gene are ENHRY and SYGVKD. This CDR3 has 14 amino acids. The trim removed 6 bases at V and 5 bases at J, leaving 7 bases unmatched. This CDR3 is CAIRGTGLRETQYF. The CDR3 bases are TGTGCCATCAGAGGGACAGGGCTGAGGGAGACCCAGTACTTC.